The 20 T cell receptor beta chains given below trace back to one sample, sequenced in a study of early T cells in non-severe SARS-CoV-2 infection. One entry per CDR3 protein, called by TCRdb with MiXCR from the 5' RACE reads. Found here are tens of thousands of distinct CDR3 sequences, 7% to 10% of them singletons; the top ten hold about 4.2%. The sequenced material came from whole blood. The receptors here all came from an adult who was a healthcare worker with PCR-confirmed SARS-CoV-2 infection or an uninfected control (not recorded which).

This clonotype was counted a few times. CDR3 protein: CASSQLGPSEQYF. The CDR3 DNA sequence: TGCGCCAGCAGCCAGCTTGGGCCCTCCGAGCAGTACTTC. The chain recombines TRBV4-1 with TRBJ2-7; D uncertain. Trimming left V 3 bases short and J 6 bases short, with 12 bases between. The length of the CDR3 is 13 residues. CDR1 is MGHRA and CDR2 is YSYEKL in the germline V gene.

The sample holds many counts of this clonotype. The genes are TRBV20-1 and TRBJ1-2, with D uncertain. This CDR3 is 13 amino acids long. Trimming removed 1 base from V and 4 bases from J, with 10 bases in between. Germline-derived CDR1 and CDR2 are DFQATT and SNEGSKA (reference sequence). CDR3 sequence reads: CSARVAESYGYTF. In nucleotides, the CDR3 is TGCAGTGCTAGAGTGGCAGAAAGCTATGGCTACACCTTC.

This clonotype was seen only a few times. This chain's CDR3 is CASSEQGYSPFSGANVLTF. The DNA for the CDR3 is TGCGCCAGCAGTGAGCAGGGCTATTCCCCTTTTTCTGGGGCCAACGTCCTGACTTTC. The chain is built from TRBV10-2 and TRBJ2-6, with TRBD1 as a possible D gene (5 bases). Germline CDR1 and CDR2: WSHSY and SAAADI. The germline V and J ends were trimmed by 2 bases and 1 base, with 18 bases remaining between them. This CDR3 has 19 residues.

This clonotype was detected only a few times. The J gene is TRBJ1-6, the V gene TRBV15; no reliable D call. The germline gives CDR1 LNHNV, CDR2 YYDKDF (reference sequence). The CDR3 totals 14 residues. V lost 0 bases and J 5 bases, leaving 5 bases between the germline ends. CDR3 sequence reads: CATSRDRDNSPLHF. In DNA form, the CDR3 reads TGTGCCACCAGCAGAGATCGAGATAATTCACCCCTCCACTTT.

This clonotype has more than one count but fewer than ten. This rearrangement joins TRBV20-1 to TRBJ1-4, with D maybe TRBD1 (6 bases). In germline, CDR1 is DFQATT, CDR2 SNEGSKA (reference sequence). With 7 bases removed from V and 7 bases from J, the gap between germline ends came to 16 bases. This CDR3 is built from 13 residues. This chain's CDR3 is CSVSTTRGEKLFF. CDR3 nucleotides: TGCAGTGTTAGTACCACCAGGGGTGAAAAACTGTTTTTT.

Ten or more counts support this clonotype. This chain uses TRBV4-1 with TRBJ2-1; 10 bases align to TRBD2. Unmatched junction bases numbered 14, after V lost 0 bases and J lost 0 bases. The CDR3 extends over 21 amino acids. The germline V gene encodes CDR1 MGHRA and CDR2 YSYEKL. CDR3 residues: CASSQESRLAGGKSSYNEQFF. The CDR3 DNA sequence: TGCGCCAGCAGCCAAGAATCACGCTTAGCGGGAGGTAAAAGCTCCTACAATGAGCAGTTCTTC.

This clonotype was counted at least ten times. This chain joins TRBV7-2 and TRBJ2-2, with a possible D match to TRBD2 (5 bases). V lost 1 base and J lost 7, with 10 bases in between. Looked up from germline, CDR1 is SGHTA and CDR2 is FQGNSA. The CDR3 is made up of 14 amino acids. The CDR3 region has the DNA TGTGCCAGCAGCTTAGTCCCGGAGGACGGGGAGCTGTTTTTT. Translated: CASSLVPEDGELFF.

The sample holds a few counts of this clonotype. J is TRBJ1-2 and V is TRBV7-9; D is perhaps TRBD1 (5 bases). CDR1 SEHNR and CDR2 FQNEAQ come from the germline V gene (reference sequence). This CDR3 region has 13 residues. The ends were cut back, 8 bases at V and 4 bases at J, with 14 bases in the middle. The CDR3: CASSPSGGYGYTF. CDR3 in DNA: TGTGCCAGCTCCCCTAGCGGGGGCTATGGCTACACCTTC.

There are a few counts of this clonotype. The chain couples TRBV5-5 to TRBJ2-3; 10 bases line up with TRBD2. CDR3 size: 17 residues. V lost 0 bases to trimming and J lost 2 bases; unmatched junction nucleotides: 6. The germline CDR1 and CDR2 sequences are SGHKS and YYEKEE (reference sequence). DNA of the CDR3: TGTGCCAGCAGCTTGGGCCCGGGACTAGCGTCCACAGATACGCAGTATTTT. Its protein is CASSLGPGLASTDTQYF.

Here the CDR3 reads CASSPRGTGELFF. The CDR3 nucleotides are TGTGCCAGCAGCCCCAGGGGCACCGGGGAGCTGTTTTTT. The chain joins TRBV27 to TRBJ2-2; D is perhaps TRBD1 (6 bases). This CDR3 is 13 amino acids long. The germline gives CDR1 MNHEY, CDR2 SMNVEV (reference sequence). V dropped 6 bases and J dropped 4 bases, with 9 bases sitting between them.

This clonotype came up a few times. The rearrangement links TRBV5-5 to TRBJ2-2; 7 nucleotides agree with TRBD1. The CDR3 has 16 residues. Per the germline V gene, CDR1 is SGHKS and CDR2 is YYEKEE (reference sequence). J lost 6 bases, V lost 0 bases, and 8 bases had no gene match. CDR3 residues: CASSLGGTVIPGELFF. The CDR3 DNA follows: TGTGCCAGCAGCTTGGGAGGGACAGTCATCCCCGGGGAGCTGTTTTTT.

Only a few counts were recorded for this clonotype. The J gene is TRBJ1-3, the V gene TRBV7-9; D not certain. The CDR3 runs 14 residues. Germline lookup yields CDR1 SEHNR and CDR2 FQNEAQ (reference sequence). Deletions cut 4 bases from V and 5 bases from J, with 12 bases between. This chain's CDR3 is CASSSPGSRNTIYF. The CDR3 bases are TGTGCCAGCAGCTCCCCGGGGAGCAGAAACACCATATATTTT.

The sample holds a few counts of this clonotype. The chain recombines TRBV27 with TRBJ1-5; TRBD1 aligns across 8 bases. The length of the CDR3 is 14 residues. With V trimmed by 5 bases and J by 4 bases, 4 bases remained unmatched. Germline V gene sequence: CDR1 MNHEY, CDR2 SMNVEV (reference sequence). The DNA of the CDR3 is TGTGCCAGCAGTAGACAGGGGAAGAATCAGCCCCAGCATTTT. Its translation: CASSRQGKNQPQHF.

This clonotype has a handful of counts. The chain is built from TRBV6-1 and TRBJ2-5; 10 bases map to TRBD1. Looked up from germline, CDR1 is MNHNS and CDR2 is SASEGT. CDR3 length: 15 amino acids. Germline trimming cut 10 bases from V and 5 bases from J; bases unmatched to any gene: 13. CDR3 bases: TGTGCCACCCAGTTTAACCGGGACAGGGGTGAGACCCAGTACTTC. Its protein product is CATQFNRDRGETQYF.

This chain connects TRBV7-8 to TRBJ2-3, with 9 bases identical to TRBD2. Trimming at V came to 4 bases and at J to 2 bases, leaving 10 bases not matched to a gene. CDR1 is SGHVS and CDR2 is FQNEAQ in the germline V gene. CDR3 length equals 17 residues. CDR3 loop: CASSSSRLAEITDTQYF. CDR3 coding DNA: TGTGCCAGCAGCTCCTCCAGACTAGCGGAAATCACAGATACGCAGTATTTT.

A few counts support this clonotype. The chain joins TRBV11-2 to TRBJ1-1; possibly TRBD1 for D (6 bases). In germline, CDR1 is SGHAT, CDR2 FQNNGV. The CDR3 has 15 amino acids. V was trimmed by 4 bases and J by 5 bases, leaving 17 bases between them. CDR3 coding DNA: TGTGCCAGCAGCTCGACGTCCGGGACAAGGACTGAAGCTTTCTTT. It is translated as CASSSTSGTRTEAFF.

In this sample, this clonotype turned up a few times. The rearrangement links TRBV3-1 to TRBJ1-3, with TRBD1 matching over 8 bases. V lost 4 bases, J lost 2 bases, and 10 bases stayed unmatched. The germline V gene encodes CDR1 LGHDT and CDR2 YNNKEL (reference sequence). The CDR3 sequence is 17 residues long. The CDR3 nucleotides read TGTGCCAGCAGCCCCGGACAGGGAGGTAGGGCTGGAAACACCATATATTTT. This translates into CASSPGQGGRAGNTIYF.

This clonotype was found a few times. The chain joins TRBV5-1 to TRBJ1-1; D is ambiguous. The CDR3 covers 15 residues. Germline CDR1 and CDR2: SGHRS and YFSETQ. Trimming took off 0 bases at V and 4 bases at J, with 13 bases between the two ends. The CDR3 here is CASSLAEWTGTEAFF. The CDR3 region has the DNA TGCGCCAGCAGCTTGGCCGAGTGGACGGGCACTGAAGCTTTCTTT.

This clonotype appeared many times. J is TRBJ2-7 and V is TRBV29-1, with 9 positions matching TRBD2. Germline trimming cut 5 bases from V and 3 bases from J; bases unmatched to any gene: 8. The CDR3 runs 14 residues. Germline V gives CDR1 SQVTM, CDR2 ANQGSEA. As DNA, the CDR3 is TGCAGCGTTCGACTAGCGGCAAGAAACTACGAGCAGTACTTC. This gives the protein CSVRLAARNYEQYF.

This sequence joins TRBV18 and TRBJ2-5; TRBD1 agrees at 10 bases. This CDR3 comprises 17 residues. Germline V CDR1 and CDR2: KGHSH, LQKENI. V shed 8 bases and J 0 bases; nucleotides not matched to a gene: 12. The CDR3 here is CASQGTGDILYQETQYF. Written as DNA, the CDR3 is TGTGCCAGCCAAGGGACAGGGGACATATTGTACCAAGAGACCCAGTACTTC.